Listed here are 8 T cell receptor beta chains from one sample, sequenced in a study of blood T cell repertoires in COVID-19. Libraries were prepared by immunoSEQ multiplex PCR; TCRdb keeps only in-frame clonotypes and omits some of them. The sample carries about 280,000 clones, about 85% recorded once. The sample consisted of PBMCs or T cells enriched from blood (not recorded which). These receptors were obtained from a woman aged 50 to 60 who had recovered from COVID-19.

The genes are TRBV27 and TRBJ2-3, with 7 bases matching TRBD2. CDR1 is MNHEY and CDR2 is SMNVEV in the germline V gene (reference sequence). The CDR3 has 14 amino acids. J was trimmed by 2 bases and V by 2 bases; bases with no gene match: 1. The CDR3 DNA sequence: TGTGCCAGCAGTTTAGCGGGGGTCACAGATACGCAGTATTTT. Encoded protein: CASSLAGVTDTQYF.

The chain uses TRBV6-5 and TRBJ1-4, with a tentative D call TRBD1 (6 bases). Germline V CDR1 and CDR2: MNHEY, SVGAGI. V was cut by 2 bases and J by 8 bases, with 12 bases left in between. The CDR3 consists of 14 residues. CDR3 region: CASSYEGVGEKLFF. CDR3 coding DNA: TGTGCCAGCAGTTACGAGGGGGTAGGGGAAAAACTGTTTTTT.

The chain employs TRBV2 and TRBJ2-7; D not resolved. The CDR3 covers 10 residues. Germline V gene lookup returns CDR1 SNHLY and CDR2 FYNNEI. V was pared by 6 bases and J by 7 bases, with 7 bases between. The CDR3 sequence is CASRAVEQYF. The CDR3 DNA reads as TGTGCCAGCAGGGCTGTAGAGCAGTACTTC.

J is TRBJ1-5 and V is TRBV30, with D maybe TRBD1 (6 bases). Between the trimmed V and J ends, which lost 5 bases and 3 bases, there was a span of 8 bases. Germline assignment: CDR1 GTSNPN and CDR2 SVGIG (reference sequence). The CDR3 is made up of 12 amino acids. This CDR3 is CAWGQYNQPQHF. The CDR3 region has the DNA TGTGCCTGGGGACAGTACAATCAGCCCCAGCATTTT.

The chain employs TRBV5-6 and TRBJ1-1; no clear D. V lost 0 bases, J lost 11 bases, and 14 bases lay in between. There are 13 residues in the CDR3. Germline lookup yields CDR1 SGHDT and CDR2 YYEEEE. The CDR3 here is CASSLDGFSGAFF. The CDR3 DNA sequence: TGTGCCAGCAGCTTGGATGGATTCTCGGGGGCTTTCTTT.

The V call is TRBV28, the J call TRBJ2-5; 7 bases agree with TRBD1. The V gene's germline CDR1 is MDHEN and CDR2 SYDVKM. With 3 bases clipped from V and 7 bases from J, the junction kept 8 bases outside the gene matches. This CDR3 is 14 amino acids long. This CDR3 reads CASSLGTATRTQYF. CDR3 in DNA: TGTGCCAGCAGTTTGGGGACAGCCACAAGGACCCAGTACTTC.

The chain couples TRBV19 to TRBJ1-2, with 7 bases that match TRBD1. V dropped 7 bases and J dropped 2; count of bases not matched to a gene: 4. This CDR3 comprises 13 residues. Per germline, CDR1 LNHDA and CDR2 SQIVND (reference sequence). DNA of the CDR3: TGTGCCAGTACCGTGGACAGGAACTATGGCTACACCTTC. Translated: CASTVDRNYGYTF.

Here the CDR3 reads CAWSLGGTDTQYF. The CDR3 nucleotides are TGTGCCTGGAGTCTCGGAGGCACAGATACGCAGTATTTT. This chain joins TRBV30 and TRBJ2-3; no reliable D call. The germline V gene encodes CDR1 GTSNPN and CDR2 SVGIG (reference sequence). Trimming left V 2 bases short and J 1 base short, with 7 bases between. The CDR3 is 13 residues long.